This T cell receptor beta chain was found in a study of cytomegalovirus exposure and HLA in healthy donors. Turning to the study itself: Earlier results showed roughly 120 million unique TCR beta sequences derived from roughly 190 million T cells. Study conclusions and caveats: Cytomegalovirus-associated status was assigned to 150 to 200 TCR beta chains.

Details on this clone: The antigen is unknown.

PCR amplification relied on 60 Vbeta primers (plus 13 Jbeta primers). Profiled with immunoSEQ multiplex PCR; TCRdb holds only in-frame clones, not every one. The top ten hold under 0.8% of the sample, which has roughly 140,000 clones, about three quarters seen once. Germline CDR1 reads SGHRS; CDR2 reads YFSETQ. The junction had 2 bases not matched to a gene; V was cut back by 4 bases and J by 0 bases. The CDR3 consists of 14 residues. The TCR originated in a male donor in good health and CMV-seronegative. Sequenced sample: PBMCs. The genes are TRBV5-1 and TRBJ2-3; TRBD2 agrees at 7 bases. The CDR3 is CASSPGGSTDTQYF. In DNA form, the CDR3 reads TGCGCCAGCAGCCCCGGGGGGAGCACAGATACGCAGTATTTT.